These 27 T cell receptor beta chains were all obtained from the same sample, sequenced in a study of blood T cells in healthy people across ages. Using a J-beta primer mix together with a sample-barcoded 5' primer, a second PCR was run for roughly 6 to 12 cycles. TCRdb analysed the 5' RACE reads with MiXCR anew, one entry per CDR3 protein. Among around 820,000 distinct CDR3 sequences listed, 20% to 25% were seen once. The same sample was also used in a study of T cells of mothers and their children.

Sequencing input: blood. The source of these receptors is a boy aged 10-17 years in good health.

This clonotype was seen a handful of times. The chain has TRBV20-1 and TRBJ1-4; D is perhaps TRBD1 (5 bases). In germline, CDR1 is DFQATT, CDR2 SNEGSKA (reference sequence). This CDR3 spans 18 amino acids. V dropped 0 bases and J dropped 4 bases, with 21 bases sitting between them. The CDR3: CSAREGSYRGGFNEKLFF. The CDR3 DNA reads TGCAGTGCTAGAGAGGGATCGTATCGGGGCGGGTTTAATGAAAAACTGTTTTTT.

The sample holds a few counts of this clonotype. V usage is TRBV19 and J usage is TRBJ2-3, with a possible D match to TRBD2 (6 bases). Deletions cut 0 bases from V and 1 base from J, with 8 bases between. The CDR3 is 15 residues long. Germline CDR1 reads LNHDA; CDR2 reads SQIVND (reference sequence). CDR3 bases: TGTGCCAGTAGTATAGACGGGGGAGGCACAGATACGCAGTATTTT. Amino acid sequence: CASSIDGGGTDTQYF.

V and J are TRBV28 and TRBJ2-1, with 16 bases aligning to TRBD2. There are 21 residues in the CDR3. V lost 6 bases to trimming and J lost 0 bases; unmatched junction nucleotides: 14. Germline V gene sequence: CDR1 MDHEN, CDR2 SYDVKM. CDR3 residues: CASRPLPGLAGGLSSYNEQFF. CDR3 DNA: TGTGCCAGCAGACCACTTCCGGGACTAGCGGGAGGGCTGAGCTCCTACAATGAGCAGTTCTTC.

The chain has TRBV29-1 and TRBJ2-3; D may be TRBD2 (5 bases). Between the trimmed V and J ends, which lost 5 bases and 5 bases, there was a span of 11 bases. The CDR3 covers 12 residues. Germline CDR1 SQVTM, CDR2 ANQGSEA. The CDR3 is CSVLPGGDTQYF. CDR3 nucleotides: TGCAGCGTTCTCCCCGGAGGAGATACGCAGTATTTT.

This clonotype was counted between two and nine times. The gene calls are TRBV7-2 and TRBJ2-5, with a tentative D call TRBD2 (6 bases). Per the germline V gene, CDR1 is SGHTA and CDR2 is FQGNSA. Trimming left V 5 bases short and J 0 bases short, with 19 bases between. The CDR3 length is 17 residues. In DNA, the CDR3 is TGTGCCAGCAGCGGAGGGTGGCCTCCATTGTACCAAGAGACCCAGTACTTC. Residues: CASSGGWPPLYQETQYF. Looking up the rest from reference TRBV7-2 and TRBJ2-5 gives the full variable domain: GAGVSQSPSNKVTEKGKDVELRCDPISGHTALYWYRQSLGQGLEFLIYFQGNSAPDKSGLPSDRFSAERTGGSVSTLTIQRTQQEDSAVYLCASSGGWPPLYQETQYFGPGTRLLVL.

The chain has TRBV20-1 and TRBJ2-3; 12 nucleotides line up with TRBD2. The germline gives CDR1 DFQATT, CDR2 SNEGSKA (reference sequence). V trimming: 5 bases; J trimming: 5 bases; junction bases outside the gene matches: 5. This CDR3 contains 14 residues. CDR3 in DNA: TGCAGTGCTCCTGGACTAGCGGGACTAGATACGCAGTATTTT. Translation: CSAPGLAGLDTQYF.

Turning to this clonotype: At one end, the junction sequence differs from germline, possibly due to a read error. This rearrangement joins TRBV5-1 to TRBJ2-7, with TRBD1 matching over 11 bases. This CDR3 comprises 14 residues. CDR1 and CDR2 (germline): SGHRS, YFSETQ. The CDR3 DNA reads as TGTGCCAGCAGCCTTGGACAGGGGGCTCACGAGCAGTACTTC. Translated, it gives CASSLGQGAHEQYF.

This clonotype has a count of ten or more. V and J are TRBV12-3 or TRBV12-4 and TRBJ1-2; D not certain. The CDR3 extends over 15 amino acids. The V end lost 2 bases, the J end lost 0 bases, and 10 bases lay between the germline ends. The CDR3 loop is CASSLTGGTNYGYTF. CDR3 bases: TGTGCCAGCAGTTTAACTGGCGGAACTAACTATGGCTACACCTTC.

The J gene is TRBJ2-4, the V gene TRBV7-3; D not resolved. This CDR3 region has 16 residues. Germline loops: CDR1 SGHTA, CDR2 FQGTGA. V was pared by 5 bases and J by 2 bases, with 16 bases between. The CDR3 DNA is TGTGCCAGCAGCCTACCCCCGGATAGACCCAAAAACATTCAGTACTTC. Translation: CASSLPPDRPKNIQYF.

The chain uses TRBV6-2 or TRBV6-3 and TRBJ2-3, with no clear D. CDR1 is MNHEY and CDR2 is SVGEGT in the germline V gene. Trimming pared 6 bases from V and 4 bases from J, leaving 17 bases between. The CDR3 contains 15 residues. The CDR3 nucleotides read TGTGCCAGCAGCCGACTGTCGGCCCCCCCAGATACGCAGTATTTT. Translating gives CASSRLSAPPDTQYF.

This clonotype was observed a few times. The genes are TRBV3-1 and TRBJ2-5; 8 nucleotides match TRBD2. Judging by the DNA end, TRBJ2-1 fits better; the J call may be wrong. Germline V gives CDR1 LGHDT, CDR2 YNNKEL (reference sequence). This CDR3 comprises 14 residues. The CDR3 here is CASSHLSGINEQFF. CDR3 coding DNA: TGTGCCAGCAGCCACCTTAGCGGGATAAATGAGCAGTTCTTC.

This clonotype was seen at least ten times. The chain has TRBV3-1 and TRBJ2-7, with unresolved D. The CDR3 sequence is 13 residues long. In germline, CDR1 is LGHDT, CDR2 YNNKEL (reference sequence). Trimming shortened V by 3 bases and J by 0 bases, and 6 bases separated the two germline ends. CDR3 sequence: CASSQESSYEQYF. DNA of the CDR3: TGTGCCAGCAGCCAGGAAAGCTCCTACGAGCAGTACTTC.

The rearrangement uses TRBV12-3 or TRBV12-4 and TRBJ2-3, with 9 nucleotides matching TRBD2. The trim removed 7 bases at V and 2 bases at J, leaving 7 bases unmatched. This CDR3 has 15 amino acids. Here the CDR3 DNA reads TGTGCCAGCACCCGACTAGCGGATGACACAGATACGCAGTATTTT. Translated, it gives CASTRLADDTDTQYF.

Only a few counts were recorded for this clonotype. The genes are TRBV20-1 and TRBJ1-5, with 8 nucleotides matching TRBD1. The junction had 3 bases not matched to a gene; V was cut back by 5 bases and J by 0 bases. CDR1 is DFQATT, CDR2 SNEGSKA, per germline (reference sequence). The CDR3 sequence is 14 residues long. CDR3 loop: CSAGDRRSNQPQHF. DNA for the CDR3: TGCAGTGCTGGGGACAGGCGTAGCAATCAGCCCCAGCATTTT.

The sample holds many counts of this clonotype. The rearrangement joins TRBV20-1 to TRBJ2-7; 8 bases fit TRBD2. This CDR3 has 15 amino acids. V lost 0 bases to trimming and J lost 4 bases; unmatched junction nucleotides: 8. Germline CDR1 reads DFQATT; CDR2 reads SNEGSKA (reference sequence). DNA for the CDR3: TGCAGTGCTAGAGATTCGCGGGAGGCTATTTACGAGCAGTACTTC. This translates into CSARDSREAIYEQYF.

This clonotype came up a few times. The genes are TRBV28 and TRBJ1-1; D not resolved. V was cut by 10 bases and J by 10 bases, with 16 bases left in between. This CDR3 comprises 11 residues. CDR1 and CDR2 (germline): MDHEN, SYDVKM. CDR3 DNA: TGTGCCACCCTACGGGGTTTCGGAGCTTTCTTT. Translating it yields CATLRGFGAFF.

The chain is built from TRBV12-3 or TRBV12-4 and TRBJ2-7; D remains unclear. The CDR3 is 15 residues long. The ends were cut back, 8 bases at V and 6 bases at J, with 23 bases in the middle. CDR3 in amino acids: CASGKPGPLFIEQYF. CDR3 DNA sequence: TGTGCCAGCGGTAAACCAGGACCGTTGTTCATCGAGCAGTACTTC.

The chain uses TRBV4-3 and TRBJ1-5; weak D call: TRBD1 (5 bases). This CDR3 region has 15 residues. Germline V lookup: CDR1 LGHNA, CDR2 YSLEER. V lost 0 bases, J lost 0 bases, and 6 bases lay in between. CDR3 sequence (DNA): TGCGCCAGCAGCCAAGAAGGGGCTAGCAATCAGCCCCAGCATTTT. Translation gives CASSQEGASNQPQHF.

This clonotype was seen a handful of times. The chain is built from TRBV28 and TRBJ2-1, with TRBD2 matching over 10 bases. The V gene end was trimmed by 10 bases and the J gene end by 12 bases; junction bases not matched to a gene: 15. The CDR3 has 14 residues. In germline, CDR1 is MDHEN, CDR2 SYDVKM. CDR3 nucleotides: TGTGCCACAATAGCGGGAGGCCAGGGTGGTGGGCAGTTCTTC. Protein product: CATIAGGQGGGQFF. The full variable domain, in which reference TRBV28 and TRBJ2-1 provide the parts outside the CDR3, is DVKVTQSSRYLVKRTGEKVFLECVQDMDHENMFWYRQDPGLGLRLIYFSYDVKMKEKGDIPEGYSVSREKKERFSLILESASTNQTSMYLCATIAGGQGGGQFFGPGTRLTVL.

Concerning this clonotype itself: The CDR3 carries no conserved terminal phenylalanine or tryptophan, so it likely arises from a read error. The CDR3 loop reads CATSRDLAGSRLEAFL. CDR3 nucleotides: TGTGCCACCAGCAGAGATCTTGCCGGGTCGAGACTAGAAGCTTTCCTT. The chain employs TRBV15 and TRBJ1-1; unclear D gene. The CDR3 length is 16 residues. V lost 0 bases and J lost 8, with 19 bases in between. CDR1 is LNHNV and CDR2 is YYDKDF in the germline V gene (reference sequence).

This clonotype was counted only a few times. The CDR3 nucleotides read TGTGCCAGCAGTAGCAATTCGGGCTCTGGAAACACCATATATTTT. It codes for CASSSNSGSGNTIYF. The rearrangement uses TRBV6-5 and TRBJ1-3; no definite D call. V dropped 5 bases and J dropped 0 bases, with 11 bases sitting between them. The CDR3 covers 15 residues. CDR1 is MNHEY, CDR2 SVGAGI, per germline.

This clonotype was seen a few times. This sequence joins TRBV11-2 and TRBJ1-4; D gene uncertain. In germline, CDR1 is SGHAT, CDR2 FQNNGV. Trimming cost V 6 bases and J 4 bases, with 15 bases left between them. This CDR3 has 15 amino acids. This chain's CDR3 is CASRRFLAFNEKLFF. The CDR3 nucleotides read TGTGCCAGCAGAAGGTTTTTAGCCTTTAATGAAAAACTGTTTTTT.

About this clonotype: Relative to the germline gene, one junction end is altered; a read error may explain this. The chain uses TRBV7-3 and TRBJ2-5; 10 nucleotides match TRBD2. Germline-derived CDR1 and CDR2 are SGHTA and FQGTGA. CDR3 length: 13 amino acids. CDR3 sequence reads: CASSLAGVETRYF. For the CDR3, the DNA is TGTGCCAGCAGTCTAGCGGGAGTAGAGACCCGGTACTTC. The complete variable domain, with remaining parts taken from reference TRBV7-3 and TRBJ2-5, reads GAGVSQTPSNKVTEKGKYVELRCDPISGHTALYWYRQSLGQGPEFLIYFQGTGAADDSGLPNDRFFAVRPEGSVSTLKIQRTERGDSAVYLCASSLAGVETRYFGPGTRLLVL.

The chain recombines TRBV3-1 with TRBJ2-7; D is perhaps TRBD1 (5 bases). The CDR3 consists of 15 residues. The germline gives CDR1 LGHDT, CDR2 YNNKEL (reference sequence). Trimming cost V 4 bases and J 5 bases, with 18 bases left between them. The CDR3 region is CASSRGPGSVDEQYF. CDR3 nucleotide sequence: TGTGCCAGCAGCCGGGGCCCCGGATCGGTGGACGAGCAGTACTTC.

The chain's CDR3 is CASSGPESSYNEQFF. DNA for the CDR3: TGTGCCAGCAGTGGGCCGGAAAGCTCCTACAATGAGCAGTTCTTC. This chain uses TRBV25-1 with TRBJ2-1; D remains unclear. The CDR3 has 15 residues. V lost 4 bases to trimming and J lost 0 bases, with 10 bases between them. The germline gives CDR1 MGHDK, CDR2 SYGVNS.

The rearrangement uses TRBV4-3 and TRBJ2-7; possible D gene TRBD2, 5 bases. Germline V lookup: CDR1 LGHNA, CDR2 YSLEER. V lost 4 bases and J lost 5, with 15 bases in between. The CDR3 contains 14 residues. CDR3 protein: CASSPDAGVNEQYF. In nucleotides, the CDR3 is TGCGCCAGCAGCCCCGACGCGGGTGTAAACGAGCAGTACTTC.

The J gene is TRBJ2-7, the V gene TRBV4-3; 9 bases line up with TRBD1. J lost 1 base, V lost 5 bases, and 15 bases had no gene match. Germline-derived CDR1 and CDR2 are LGHNA and YSLEER. The CDR3 is 18 amino acids. Here the CDR3 reads CASSYYRVQGAESYEQYF. The CDR3 nucleotides are TGCGCCAGCAGCTACTACCGGGTACAGGGGGCAGAGTCCTACGAGCAGTACTTC.